This is a list of T cell receptor beta chains from one sample in a study of cytomegalovirus exposure and HLA in healthy donors. Libraries were prepared by immunoSEQ multiplex PCR; TCRdb keeps only in-frame clonotypes and omits some of them. The profile shows approximately 190,000 clones, roughly 87% of them singletons. The sample comprised PBMCs. Source of these receptors: a boy aged 2-15 years in good health and CMV-seronegative. Each CDR3 is given with its conserved first and last residue. D genes are given only for firm matches. Clone sizes are given selectively: once, few, many, or a class where the clone is expanded.

D,J,V,size,DNA,CDR3
TRBD1,TRBJ1-5,TRBV27,few,TGTGCCAGCAGGGCAGGGGGCAACTTTTATAGCAATCAGCCCCAGCATTTT,CASRAGGNFYSNQPQHF
-,TRBJ2-7,TRBV7-9,-,TGTGCCAGCAGCTCCCAATTCCCTAACTACGAGCAGTACTTC,CASSSQFPNYEQYF
TRBD1,TRBJ1-5,TRBV19,-,TGTGCCAGTAGTATGACAGGGTCTAATCAGCCCCAGCATTTT,CASSMTGSNQPQHF
-,TRBJ1-3,TRBV6-5,-,TGTGCCAGCAGCCGGGGTATCTCTGGAAACACCATATATTTT,CASSRGISGNTIYF
TRBD1,TRBJ2-5,TRBV6-5,-,TGTGCCAGCAGGTACCACAGGGGGCCCAATCAAGAGACCCAGTACTTC,CASRYHRGPNQETQYF
TRBD2,TRBJ2-1,TRBV28,-,TGTGCCAGCAGTTTCCTCGGACTAGCTGGATCCTACAATGAGCAGTTCTTC,CASSFLGLAGSYNEQFF
-,TRBJ2-7,TRBV11-3,-,TGTGCCAGCAGCTTAGGCCCCCTCTTCGAGCAGTACTTC,CASSLGPLFEQYF
-,TRBJ1-1,TRBV7-2,-,TGTGCCAGCAGCTTAGTCGCGGGGGCGGGGGCCACTGAAGCTTTCTTT,CASSLVAGAGATEAFF
-,TRBJ2-7,TRBV30,-,TGTGCCTGGGGAGGGCTGGGGGACTCCCCGTCGTCCCACGAGCAGTACTTC,CAWGGLGDSPSSHEQYF
-,TRBJ2-2,TRBV19,once,TGTGCCAGTAGCACCGGTCTGCGACTCAACACCGGGGAGCTGTTTTTT,CASSTGLRLNTGELFF
TRBD1,TRBJ2-7,TRBV25-1,-,TGTGCCAGCCGGGACAGGGGACACGAGCAGTACTTC,CASRDRGHEQYF
TRBD1,TRBJ1-5,TRBV13,-,TGTGCCAGCAGCTTCTCCTCCGACAGGGGGCGAAATCAGCCCCAGCATTTT,CASSFSSDRGRNQPQHF
-,TRBJ1-5,TRBV28,-,TGTGCCAGCAGTTTGGTCAGGGAGGGGCAGCCCCAGCATTTT,CASSLVREGQPQHF
-,TRBJ1-1,TRBV5-1,once,TGCGCCAGCAGCTTGGCCCGGCGGCACCTGAACACTGAAGCTTTCTTT,CASSLARRHLNTEAFF
-,TRBJ2-3,TRBV29-1,few,TGCAGCGTTGAAGATAGGGACACCCAGAGCGCAGATACGCAGTATTTT,CSVEDRDTQSADTQYF
-,TRBJ2-3,TRBV28,-,TGTGCCAGCAGCTCAGGTGGGGCTCCCACAGATACGCAGTATTTT,CASSSGGAPTDTQYF
-,TRBJ2-7,TRBV10-3,-,TGTGCCATCCAACGGGGATCTCAAGGGAGGCCGGGAAACGAGCAGTACTTC,CAIQRGSQGRPGNEQYF
-,TRBJ2-6,TRBV7-9,-,TGTGCCAGCAGCTGGGGGCAGGGCGGTGGGGCCAACGTCCTGACTTTC,CASSWGQGGGANVLTF
-,TRBJ1-2,TRBV29-1,-,TGCAGCGTTGCTTCGTCCTATGGCTACACCTTC,CSVASSYGYTF
-,TRBJ2-5,TRBV28,-,TGTGCCAGCAGTTACAGCAACCAAGAGACCCAGTACTTC,CASSYSNQETQYF
-,TRBJ2-7,TRBV7-6,-,TGTGCCAGCAGCCTGGAGGGGACTGAAGCCTACGAGCAGTACTTC,CASSLEGTEAYEQYF
TRBD2,TRBJ2-1,TRBV6-5,-,TGTGCCAGCAGCCTAGGGAGCGGGAGGGTCAATGAGCAGTTCTTC,CASSLGSGRVNEQFF
TRBD2,TRBJ2-7,TRBV28,-,TGTGCCAGCATCCCGACGGGGGGGATCGGTTCCTACGAGCAGTACTTC,CASIPTGGIGSYEQYF
TRBD1,TRBJ2-7,TRBV6-1,-,TGTGCCAGCAGGAGGGGGACAGGGGCCTACGAGCAGTACTTC,CASRRGTGAYEQYF
TRBD1,TRBJ2-7,TRBV2,-,TGTGCCAGCAAGGACAGGATCTACGAGCAGTACTTC,CASKDRIYEQYF
-,TRBJ2-1,TRBV5-4,-,TGTGCCAGCAGCTTAGGTGGGGGGAACTACAATGAGCAGTTCTTC,CASSLGGGNYNEQFF
TRBD1,TRBJ1-2,TRBV6-5,-,TGTGCCAGCAGTTACAATGTCCGGGACAGCAACTATGGCTACACCTTC,CASSYNVRDSNYGYTF
-,TRBJ2-7,TRBV4-1,-,TGCGCCAGCAGCCAAGTGGGGACAAGGTCCTACGAGCAGTACTTC,CASSQVGTRSYEQYF
TRBD2,TRBJ2-5,TRBV27,-,TGTGCCAGCAGTTTAACTAGCGGGGGACAAGAGACCCAGTACTTC,CASSLTSGGQETQYF
-,TRBJ1-2,TRBV29-1,-,TGCAGCTCGCAACTGACAAATACAGGGATTGAGGGCTACACCTTC,CSSQLTNTGIEGYTF
TRBD1,TRBJ2-7,TRBV28,-,TGTGCCAGCAGTAGGGGGACAGGGTACGAGCAGTACTTC,CASSRGTGYEQYF
TRBD1,TRBJ1-3,TRBV2,-,TGTGCCAGCAGCCTCGACAGGGGTGGAAACACCATATATTTT,CASSLDRGGNTIYF
-,TRBJ1-1,TRBV5-5,-,TGTGCCAGCAGTAGGGAGATCCGGACGATGAACACTGAAGCTTTCTTT,CASSREIRTMNTEAFF
TRBD2,TRBJ2-5,TRBV5-4,-,TGTGCCAGCAGCTTGGCCACTAGCGGGACCCAAGAGACCCAGTACTTC,CASSLATSGTQETQYF
TRBD1,TRBJ2-7,TRBV10-2,-,TGCGCCAGCAGTGGGACAGGTCCCTCCTACGAGCAGTACTTC,CASSGTGPSYEQYF
TRBD1,TRBJ1-2,TRBV7-6,-,TGTGCCAGCAGCTCCCGGGACAGGGAGAGCTATGGCTACACCTTC,CASSSRDRESYGYTF
-,TRBJ2-3,TRBV19,-,TGTGCCAGTAGTGTTGACAGCGACGGCACAGATACGCAGTATTTT,CASSVDSDGTDTQYF
TRBD2,TRBJ2-7,TRBV6-6,-,TGTGCCAGCAGTTACACGATCGGGGGGGACGAGCAGTACTTC,CASSYTIGGDEQYF
TRBD1,TRBJ2-7,TRBV28,-,TGTGCCAGCAGGCTGGCCCCGACAGGGGCCTACGAGCAGTACTTC,CASRLAPTGAYEQYF
-,TRBJ1-2,TRBV12-5,-,TGTGCTAGTGGTTTGGTAGGGGCGGCTGGCTACACCTTC,CASGLVGAAGYTF
TRBD2,TRBJ2-7,TRBV5-1,once,TGCGCCAGCAGCTTGGTGGGCGCGGGGGGGGCCTACGAGCAGTACTTC,CASSLVGAGGAYEQYF
-,TRBJ2-6,TRBV7-2,-,TGTGCCAGCACCCCGGCGACAGGAATCTCTGGGGCCAACGTCCTGACTTTC,CASTPATGISGANVLTF
-,TRBJ1-2,TRBV6-1,-,TGTGCCAGCAGTCGGACAGAAGACTATGGCTACACCTTC,CASSRTEDYGYTF
-,TRBJ2-5,TRBV5-1,-,TGCGCCAGCAGCTTGAGCGAGACCCAGTACTTC,CASSLSETQYF
-,TRBJ1-1,TRBV2,few,TGTGCCAGTGTTTCAGAAATGAACACTGAAGCTTTCTTT,CASVSEMNTEAFF
TRBD2,TRBJ2-7,TRBV7-2,-,TGTGCCAGCAGCGCGGGACTAACGGGACTCTACGAGCAGTACTTC,CASSAGLTGLYEQYF
-,TRBJ1-6,TRBV7-9,-,TGTGCCAGCAGCTTAGGACTGCTCGATTCACCCCTCCACTTT,CASSLGLLDSPLHF
TRBD1,TRBJ1-2,TRBV28,-,TGTGCCAGCAGTTTACTGGAGACAGGGTCAAGCTACACCTTC,CASSLLETGSSYTF
TRBD2,TRBJ2-1,TRBV5-1,-,TGCGCCAGCAGCGAGGGGACTAGCGTATACAATGAGCAGTTCTTC,CASSEGTSVYNEQFF
TRBD1,TRBJ1-2,TRBV15,once,TGTGCCACCAGCAGAGTGGGACAGGGCGACTATGGCTACACCTTC,CATSRVGQGDYGYTF
TRBD2,TRBJ2-1,TRBV6-4,-,TGTGCCAGCAGTGACAGACGGACTAGCGGGGGATACAATGAGCAGTTCTTC,CASSDRRTSGGYNEQFF
TRBD1,TRBJ1-5,TRBV2,-,TGTGCCAGCACTGGACAGGGGACGGGTCAGCCCCAGCATTTT,CASTGQGTGQPQHF
-,TRBJ1-3,TRBV5-6,few,TGTGCCAGCAGCCCCGAACGGCGGTCCGGAAACACCATATATTTT,CASSPERRSGNTIYF
-,TRBJ1-5,TRBV19,-,TGTGCCAGTATGGATCCGGGGGGCGGGCAGTCCCAGCATTTT,CASMDPGGGQSQHF
TRBD1,TRBJ1-2,TRBV18,once,TGTGCCAGCTCACAAGCGGACAGGGGGACCTATGGCTACACCTTC,CASSQADRGTYGYTF